The rows below give T cell receptor beta chains drawn from one sample of a study of blood T cell repertoires in COVID-19. Assay used: immunoSEQ multiplex PCR; TCRdb lists only in-frame clones, some missing. The data hold about 150,000 clones, with about four fifths observed a single time. Sequencing input: peripheral blood. Every receptor here comes from a man in his sixties with acute or convalescent COVID-19. CDR3s include the opening cysteine and the closing phenylalanine or tryptophan. Each record gives: J gene, clone size, V gene, D gene, CDR3 DNA, CDR3 protein. D genes are given only for firm matches. The size entry is marked missing in some rows and otherwise reads once, few, many or a size class.

TRBJ1-5	few	TRBV6-1	NA	TGTGCCAGCAGTGAAAATGAGTACAACCAACGGGGTAGCAATCAGCCCCAGCATTTT	CASSENEYNQRGSNQPQHF
TRBJ2-3	NA	TRBV4-3	TRBD2	TGCGCCAGCAGCCAAGAATTGACTAGCGGGGGCACAGATACGCAGTATTTT	CASSQELTSGGTDTQYF
TRBJ2-5	NA	TRBV7-8	NA	TGTGCCAGCAGCCGACAGGAACAAGAGACCCAGTACTTC	CASSRQEQETQYF
TRBJ2-1	NA	TRBV7-6	TRBD2	TGTGCCAGCAGCTTAGGAACTAGCGGGGGATACAATGAGCAGTTCTTC	CASSLGTSGGYNEQFF
TRBJ1-5	NA	TRBV10-1	NA	TGCGCCAGCAGGGCGAAAGAGGGACAAAATAGCAATCAGCCCCAGCATTTT	CASRAKEGQNSNQPQHF
TRBJ2-7	NA	TRBV6-5	TRBD1	TGTGCCAGCAGTTCTCTACGACAGGGTCTATACGAGCAGTACTTC	CASSSLRQGLYEQYF
TRBJ1-1	few	TRBV6-5	TRBD1	TGTGCCAGCAGAACAGACAGGGTGAACACTGAAGCTTTCTTT	CASRTDRVNTEAFF
TRBJ2-5	few	TRBV3-1/TRBV3-2	TRBD1	TGTGCCAGCAGCCCCCGGACAGGGAAAGGGTACCAAGAGACCCAGTACTTC	CASSPRTGKGYQETQYF
TRBJ2-7	NA	TRBV2	NA	TGTGCCAGCAGTGGCCCGGGGAGCTACGAGCAGTACTTC	CASSGPGSYEQYF
TRBJ1-4	few	TRBV19	NA	TGTGCCAGTAGTATCAACAGGGCTGAAAAACTGTTTTTT	CASSINRAEKLFF
TRBJ2-7	NA	TRBV29-1	TRBD2	TGCAGCGTTGAAGCTAGACTAGCGGATTTCTCCTACGAGCAGTACTTC	CSVEARLADFSYEQYF
TRBJ2-3	NA	TRBV6-6	NA	TGTGCCAGCAGTAACGGACGGCCCGGGGCAGATACGCAGTATTTT	CASSNGRPGADTQYF
TRBJ2-1	NA	TRBV3-1/TRBV3-2	NA	TGTGCCAGCAGCCAAGTTAACAATGAGCAGTTCTTC	CASSQVNNEQFF
TRBJ2-1	NA	TRBV25-1	NA	TGTGCCAGCAGTGAGTTCAGGGGAACCCAATACAATGAGCAGTTCTTC	CASSEFRGTQYNEQFF
TRBJ1-2	NA	TRBV6-5	NA	TGTGCCAGCAGTTACGACAGGTTAAACTATGGCTACACCTTC	CASSYDRLNYGYTF
TRBJ2-1	NA	TRBV4-1	TRBD2	TGCGCCAGCAGCCAAGGTCTAGCGGATTACAATGAGCAGTTCTTC	CASSQGLADYNEQFF
TRBJ2-1	once	TRBV11-2	NA	TGTGCCAGCAGCCTGAGAAGGGGTGGGCAGTTCTTC	CASSLRRGGQFF
TRBJ1-6	NA	TRBV23-1	NA	TGCGCCAGTGGGCACAGCTACCCGAATTCACCCCTCCACTTT	CASGHSYPNSPLHF
TRBJ1-1	NA	TRBV3-1/TRBV3-2	NA	TGTGCCAGCAGCCGGACACAGGCCAACACTGAAGCTTTCTTT	CASSRTQANTEAFF
TRBJ1-5	few	TRBV3-1/TRBV3-2	NA	TGTGCCAGCAGCGGCGGACAGTTCAATCAGCCCCAGCATTTT	CASSGGQFNQPQHF
TRBJ2-1	few	TRBV24-1	TRBD2	TGTGCCACCAGGTCGGGACTAGGTGACAATGAGCAGTTCTTC	CATRSGLGDNEQFF
TRBJ1-5	NA	TRBV24-1	NA	TGTGCCACCAGTGATTGGGGGGGGATGCCCCAGCATTTT	CATSDWGGMPQHF
TRBJ2-1	NA	TRBV19	TRBD2	TGTGCCAGTACCAGGACTAGCGGGGGGGCCGGGTACAATGAGCAGTTCTTC	CASTRTSGGAGYNEQFF
TRBJ2-4	NA	TRBV3-1/TRBV3-2	NA	TGTGCCAGCAGCCCAACAGGCGCCAAAAACATTCAGTACTTC	CASSPTGAKNIQYF
TRBJ2-3	NA	TRBV7-3	TRBD1	TGTGCCAGCAGCTTAGCAGGGGGCGCCGGCACAGATACGCAGTATTTT	CASSLAGGAGTDTQYF
TRBJ1-2	NA	TRBV24-1	NA	TGTGCCACCGGCAATAACTATGGCTACACCTTC	CATGNNYGYTF
TRBJ2-2	few	TRBV18	NA	TGTGCCAGCTCCCTGACAGTGAATTCGAACACCGGGGAGCTGTTTTTT	CASSLTVNSNTGELFF
TRBJ1-1	NA	TRBV12-3/TRBV12-4	NA	TGTGCCAGCAGTTTATATTTTTACACTGAAGCTTTCTTT	CASSLYFYTEAFF
TRBJ1-3	few	TRBV9	NA	TGTGCCAGCAGCGTAATCCCACAGGGAGAGAGAAACACCATATATTTT	CASSVIPQGERNTIYF
TRBJ2-3	NA	TRBV18	TRBD1	TGTGCCAGCTCACGTCGGACAGGATTCTCTAGCACAGATACGCAGTATTTT	CASSRRTGFSSTDTQYF
TRBJ2-3	NA	TRBV4-2	NA	TGTGCCTCAAGGACCGCGGGGGCCGTCACAGATACGCAGTATTTT	CASRTAGAVTDTQYF
TRBJ1-2	NA	TRBV18	NA	TGTGCCAGCTCACACGCCTTGCGGGGGGGGGCGGGCTACACCTTC	CASSHALRGGAGYTF
TRBJ2-2	few	TRBV6-1	NA	TGTGCCAGCAGTGAAGGGCCCCAGGCCGGGGAGCTGTTTTTT	CASSEGPQAGELFF
TRBJ2-3	NA	TRBV18	TRBD2	TGTGCCAGCTCACCACCGGGACTAGCGGGAGGGCACACAGATACGCAGTATTTT	CASSPPGLAGGHTDTQYF
TRBJ2-4	NA	TRBV9	NA	TGTGCCAGCAGCGTAGGCCGTGGCGGGGACAAAAACATTCAGTACTTC	CASSVGRGGDKNIQYF
TRBJ1-1	NA	TRBV27	NA	TGTGCCAGCGGGCAGGGAGGAACTGAAGCTTTCTTT	CASGQGGTEAFF
TRBJ2-7	NA	TRBV29-1	TRBD1	TGCAGCGTTGGGGGACAGGGGCGACCTAGATCCGAGCAGTACTTC	CSVGGQGRPRSEQYF
TRBJ2-7	NA	TRBV6-6	NA	TGTGCCAGCAGTCGCTCGAGGGATCACCGGAAGATCTACCACGAGCAGTACTTC	CASSRSRDHRKIYHEQYF
TRBJ1-4	NA	TRBV6-5	TRBD1	TGTGCCAGCAGTTACACAGGGGCGGATGAAAAACTGTTTTTT	CASSYTGADEKLFF
TRBJ2-1	NA	TRBV30	TRBD1	TGTGCCTCGACAGGGCCTTCCGCTTTTACTGAGCAGTTCTTC	CASTGPSAFTEQFF
TRBJ1-4	NA	TRBV5-1	TRBD1	TGCGCCAGCAGGCCCGGGACAGGGGTTGAAAAACTGTTTTTT	CASRPGTGVEKLFF